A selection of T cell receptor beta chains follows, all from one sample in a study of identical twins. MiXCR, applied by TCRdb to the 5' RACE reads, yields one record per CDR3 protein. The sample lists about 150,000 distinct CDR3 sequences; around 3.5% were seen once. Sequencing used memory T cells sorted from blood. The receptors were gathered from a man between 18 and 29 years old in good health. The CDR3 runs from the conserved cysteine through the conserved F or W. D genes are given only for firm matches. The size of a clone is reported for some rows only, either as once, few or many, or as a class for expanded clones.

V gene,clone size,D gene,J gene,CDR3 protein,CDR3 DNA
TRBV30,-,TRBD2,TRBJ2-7,CALEGSSGRAGEQYF,TGTGCCTTGGAGGGCTCTAGCGGGAGGGCGGGCGAGCAGTACTTC
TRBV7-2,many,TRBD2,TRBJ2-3,CASSFHGRSDTQYF,TGTGCCAGCAGCTTTCACGGGAGGTCAGATACGCAGTATTTT
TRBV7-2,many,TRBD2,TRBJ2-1,CASSPSGTSGRNEQFF,TGTGCCAGCAGCCCCAGCGGGACTAGCGGGAGGAATGAGCAGTTCTTC
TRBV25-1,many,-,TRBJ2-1,CASSEYNSPQSYNEQFF,TGTGCCAGCAGTGAATATAACAGTCCCCAGTCCTACAATGAGCAGTTCTTC
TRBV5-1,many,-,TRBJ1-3,CASSPVVGNLGNTIYF,TGCGCCAGCAGCCCCGTGGTTGGGAACCTTGGAAACACCATATATTTT
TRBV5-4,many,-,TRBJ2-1,CASSYGGPASYNEQFF,TGTGCCAGCAGCTACGGCGGGCCCGCCTCATACAATGAGCAGTTCTTC
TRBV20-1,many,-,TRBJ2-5,CSATPLGQETQYF,TGCAGTGCTACACCACTAGGACAAGAGACCCAGTACTTC
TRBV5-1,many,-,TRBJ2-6,CASTRTAAGANVLTF,TGCGCCAGCACTAGAACAGCTGCTGGGGCCAACGTCCTGACTTTC
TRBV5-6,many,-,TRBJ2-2,CASSFGLADTGELFF,TGTGCCAGCAGCTTCGGACTGGCCGACACCGGGGAGCTGTTTTTT
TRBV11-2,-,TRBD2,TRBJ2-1,CASSLQGGLAVYNEQFF,TGTGCCAGCAGCTTACAAGGGGGACTAGCGGTCTACAATGAGCAGTTCTTC
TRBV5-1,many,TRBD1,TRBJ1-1,CASNIGAGGTEAFF,TGCGCCAGCAATATTGGAGCAGGGGGCACTGAAGCTTTCTTT
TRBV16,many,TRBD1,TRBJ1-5,CASSQSDRAQPQHF,TGTGCCAGCAGCCAATCCGACAGGGCTCAGCCCCAGCATTTT
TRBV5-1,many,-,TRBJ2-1,CASSFLADSSYNEQFF,TGCGCCAGCAGCTTTCTAGCGGACAGCTCCTACAATGAGCAGTTCTTC
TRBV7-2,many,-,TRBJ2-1,CASSLIGQEQFF,TGTGCCAGCAGCTTAATTGGACAAGAGCAGTTCTTC
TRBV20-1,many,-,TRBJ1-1,CSARAVQLTTEAFF,TGCAGTGCTAGGGCCGTGCAGTTGACCACTGAAGCTTTCTTT
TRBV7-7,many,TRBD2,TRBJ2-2,CASSSTSGRVAGELFF,TGTGCCAGCAGCTCCACTAGCGGGAGAGTCGCCGGGGAGCTGTTTTTT
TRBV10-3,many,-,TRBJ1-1,CAISEGAAINTEAFF,TGTGCCATCAGTGAGGGCGCAGCCATAAACACTGAAGCTTTCTTT
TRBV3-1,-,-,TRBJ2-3,CASSQETSLAGADTQYF,TGTGCCAGCAGCCAAGAAACTTCCCTGGCGGGTGCAGATACGCAGTATTTT
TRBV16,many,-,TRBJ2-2,CASSRPSGAGELFF,TGTGCCAGCAGCCGCCCCTCGGGCGCCGGGGAGCTGTTTTTT
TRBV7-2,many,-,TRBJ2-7,CASSFNLYEQYF,TGTGCCAGCAGCTTCAATCTCTACGAGCAGTACTTC
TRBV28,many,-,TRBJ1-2,CASSLWALNIGHEVPSSYTF,TGTGCCAGCAGTTTATGGGCTTTGAATATAGGACATGAAGTCCCCTCGAGCTACACCTTC
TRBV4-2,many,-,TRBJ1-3,CASSPLQGNTIYF,TGTGCCAGCAGCCCCCTTCAGGGAAACACCATATATTTT
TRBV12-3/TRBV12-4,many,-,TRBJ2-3,CASSFAGEGDTQYF,TGTGCCAGCAGTTTTGCAGGGGAGGGAGATACGCAGTATTTT
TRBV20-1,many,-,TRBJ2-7,CSASIFGGGNEQYF,TGCAGTGCTAGCATTTTCGGGGGTGGGAACGAGCAGTACTTC
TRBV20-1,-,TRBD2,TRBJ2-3,CSAAPGLAGRSAQYF,TGCAGTGCTGCCCCGGGACTAGCGGGTCGAAGCGCGCAGTATTTT
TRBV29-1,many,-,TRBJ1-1,CSVAYSGRNTEAFF,TGCAGCGTTGCCTATTCCGGGCGGAACACTGAAGCTTTCTTT
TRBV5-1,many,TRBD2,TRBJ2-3,CASSSGQAGGTDTQYF,TGCGCCAGCAGCTCGGGGCAGGCGGGAGGCACAGATACGCAGTATTTT
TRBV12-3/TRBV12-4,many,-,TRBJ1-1,CASSFGQYSEAFF,TGTGCCAGCAGTTTTGGTCAGTACAGTGAAGCTTTCTTT
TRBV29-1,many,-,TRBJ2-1,CSVEGIDRRSNF,TGCAGCGTTGAGGGGATCGACAGAAGGTCTAACTTC
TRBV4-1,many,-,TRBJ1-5,CASSQDHGQPSQPQHF,TGCGCCAGCAGCCAAGATCATGGGCAACCGAGCCAGCCCCAGCATTTT
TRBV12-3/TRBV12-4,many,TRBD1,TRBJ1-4,CASSLGTGGPNEKLFF,TGTGCCAGCAGTCTCGGGACAGGGGGCCCTAATGAAAAACTGTTTTTT
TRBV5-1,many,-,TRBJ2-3,CASSLGDSGHTDTQYF,TGCGCCAGCAGCTTAGGGGATAGCGGCCACACAGATACGCAGTATTTT
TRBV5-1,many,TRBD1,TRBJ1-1,CASRYGTGVTEAFF,TGCGCCAGCAGGTACGGGACAGGGGTCACTGAAGCTTTCTTT
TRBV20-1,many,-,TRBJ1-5,CSARDRQVGQPQHF,TGCAGTGCTAGAGATCGGCAGGTAGGACAGCCCCAGCATTTT
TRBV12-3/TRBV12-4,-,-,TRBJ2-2,CASSPGRLAGELFF,TGTGCCAGCAGTCCAGGGCGGCTGGCCGGGGAGCTGTTTTTT
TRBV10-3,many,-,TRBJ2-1,CAISDSGTLSYNEQFF,TGTGCCATCAGTGATAGCGGTACCCTCTCCTACAATGAGCAGTTCTTC
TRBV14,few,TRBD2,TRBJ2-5,CASSPPTSGRFETQYF,TGTGCCAGCAGCCCTCCGACTAGCGGGAGGTTCGAGACCCAGTACTTC
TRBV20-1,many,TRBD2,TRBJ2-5,CSAAPVAGAETQYF,TGCAGTGCTGCGCCTGTAGCGGGAGCAGAGACCCAGTACTTC
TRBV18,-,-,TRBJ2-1,CASSPPEGYRFF,TGTGCCAGCTCACCACCGGAAGGGTATAGATTCTTC
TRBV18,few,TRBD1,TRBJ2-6,CASSPRTGEVLTF,TGTGCCAGCTCACCCAGGACAGGGGAAGTCCTGACTTTC
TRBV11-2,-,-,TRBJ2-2,CASSLDPSYTGELFF,TGTGCCAGCAGCTTAGATCCCAGCTACACCGGGGAGCTGTTTTTT
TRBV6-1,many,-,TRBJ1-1,CASSERFGGGKAFF,TGTGCCAGCAGTGAAAGGTTCGGAGGGGGAAAAGCTTTCTTT
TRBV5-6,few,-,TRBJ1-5,CASSYAGGAGQPQHF,TGTGCCAGCAGCTACGCGGGGGGGGCGGGTCAGCCCCAGCATTTT
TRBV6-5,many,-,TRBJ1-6,CASSYAGRTNSPLHF,TGTGCCAGCAGCTACGCGGGCAGAACGAACTCACCCCTCCACTTT
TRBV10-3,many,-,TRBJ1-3,CAIKAAGNTIYF,TGTGCCATCAAAGCGGCAGGAAACACCATATATTTT
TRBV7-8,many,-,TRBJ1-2,CASSLSVRYGYTF,TGTGCCAGCAGCTTATCGGTTCGCTATGGCTACACCTTC